There are many counts of the clone carrying this TCR beta chain. The CDR3 is 14 amino acids. The V gene lost 3 bases and the J gene lost 3 bases, with 10 bases spanning the gap. The germline gives CDR1 SGHTA, CDR2 FQGNSA. This entry is derived from a study of T cells in Graves' hyperthyroidism and ophthalmopathy. Using RNA transcripts as the source, TCR beta CDR3 regions were amplified. A set of HTBI primers served as the primers for a first-round RT-PCR of the TCR CDR3. TCRdb used MiXCR to reprocess the multiplex PCR reads, holding one entry per CDR3 protein. The sample holds around 600,000 distinct CDR3 sequences, around 16% seen once. Diagnoses used clinical symptoms, serum thyroxine and TRAb, thyroid ultrasound and orbital computed tomography.

The chain combines TRBV7-2 with TRBJ2-3, with TRBD2 as a possible D gene (5 bases). The sample was blood. The sequence came from a woman in her thirties or forties with Graves' ophthalmopathy. The CDR3 loop is CASSLASRTDTQYF. In DNA form, the CDR3 reads TGTGCCAGCAGCTTGGCTAGCAGAACAGATACGCAGTATTTT.